This T cell receptor (beta chain) was sequenced in a study of cytomegalovirus exposure and HLA in healthy donors. The study, taken as a whole, reports: With further analysis later on, most CMV-associated TCR beta chains appeared HLA-restricted.

The CDR3 length is 20 residues. The germline CDR1 and CDR2 sequences are SGHVS and FQNEAQ. Germline trimming cut 3 bases from V and 7 bases from J; bases unmatched to any gene: 18. It was with 60 Vbeta and 13 Jbeta primers that the PCR ran. Per the authors' pipeline: Among the unique TCR beta chains that a later analysis counted, about 79 million in all, about 12 million were shared. Assay: immunoSEQ multiplex PCR; the TCRdb copy retains only in-frame clones and omits some. V, J and clone size are taken as reported in that table, and D and trimming were inferred from the DNA itself. The table records nearly 95,000 clones, 79% of them present only once. Turning to this clone: The antigen remains undetermined.

Input material: PBMCs. The sequence was obtained from a woman between 40 and 50 years old in good health and CMV-seronegative. V gene TRBV7-8 combines with J gene TRBJ1-6, with 10 positions matching TRBD1. CDR3 DNA: TGTGCCAGCAGCTTTAAGTGGGTGGGCACCGCGGGACAGGGGAATTCACCCCTCCACTTT. Translating gives CASSFKWVGTAGQGNSPLHF. Full variable domain (outside the CDR3, taken from reference TRBV7-8 and TRBJ1-6): GAGVSQSPRYKVAKRGQDVALRCDPISGHVSLFWYQQALGQGPEFLTYFQNEAQLDKSGLPSDRFFAERPEGSVSTLKIQRTQQEDSAVYLCASSFKWVGTAGQGNSPLHFGNGTRLTVT.